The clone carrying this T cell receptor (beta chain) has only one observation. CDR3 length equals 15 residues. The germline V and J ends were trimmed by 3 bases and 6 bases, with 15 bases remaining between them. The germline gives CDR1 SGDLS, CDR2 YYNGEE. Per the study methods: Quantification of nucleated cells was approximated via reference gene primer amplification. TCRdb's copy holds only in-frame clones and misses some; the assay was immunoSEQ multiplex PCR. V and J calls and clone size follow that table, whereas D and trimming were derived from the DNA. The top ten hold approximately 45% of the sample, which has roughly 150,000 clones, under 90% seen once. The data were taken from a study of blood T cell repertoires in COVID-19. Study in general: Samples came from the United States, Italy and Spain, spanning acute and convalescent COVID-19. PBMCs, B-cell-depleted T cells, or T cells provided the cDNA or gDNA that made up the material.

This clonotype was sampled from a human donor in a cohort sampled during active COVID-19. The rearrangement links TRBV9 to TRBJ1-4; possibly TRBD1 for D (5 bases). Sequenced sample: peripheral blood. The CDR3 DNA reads TGTGCCAGCAGCGAGAGGCCCGGGGGACATGAAAAACTGTTTTTT. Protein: CASSERPGGHEKLFF.